This T cell receptor (beta chain) was recorded in a study of post-analysis software for immune sequencing data. At the level of the study: Recorded subtypes: relapsing-remitting, secondary progressive, progressive-relapsing; some patients unannotated. Findings and caveats of the study: Five or six TRBV segments, TRBV5-6, TRBV5-1 and TRBV20-1 among them, were found more frequent in patients than controls. Comparison with controls showed significantly lower normalized Chao1 diversity in multiple sclerosis patients.

Sequencing libraries made from TCR beta cDNA carried unique molecular identifiers. TCRdb analysed the PCR reads with MiXCR anew, one entry per CDR3 protein. Here the sample spans approximately 770,000 distinct CDR3 sequences, around 42% being singletons. Germline V gene sequence: CDR1 SGHVS, CDR2 FQNEAQ. Trimming removed 2 bases from V and 2 bases from J, with 12 bases in between. The CDR3 has 15 amino acids. As regards this clonotype: Its specificity is unknown.

Specimen: blood. The chain combines TRBV7-8 with TRBJ2-5, with D maybe TRBD2 (5 bases). This sequence originates from a girl aged 10 to 17 with multiple sclerosis. The CDR3 DNA reads TGTGCCAGCAGCTTATATGAGCGGATTCAAGAGACCCAGTACTTC. Translated: CASSLYERIQETQYF. Based on the CDR3 plus reference TRBV7-8 and TRBJ2-5, the full variable domain is GAGVSQSPRYKVAKRGQDVALRCDPISGHVSLFWYQQALGQGPEFLTYFQNEAQLDKSGLPSDRFFAERPEGSVSTLKIQRTQQEDSAVYLCASSLYERIQETQYFGPGTRLLVL.